These 15 T cell receptor beta chains were all obtained from the same sample, sequenced in a study of OX40 agonist ivuxolimab in advanced cancers. Libraries were prepared by immunoSEQ multiplex PCR; TCRdb keeps only in-frame clonotypes and omits some of them. This sample has fewer than 30,000 clones; about four fifths occur once, and the top ten carry approximately 31%. Sequencing was performed on CD4+ or CD8+ T cells sorted from blood, taken in a trial of the OX40 agonist ivuxolimab. Receptors originate from an adult with an advanced solid tumor such as melanoma, head and neck, liver or kidney cancer.

This sequence joins TRBV2 and TRBJ2-5; D is possibly TRBD2 (6 bases). CDR3 length equals 14 residues. Per the germline V gene, CDR1 is SNHLY and CDR2 is FYNNEI. Between the trimmed V and J ends, which lost 6 bases and 11 bases, there was a span of 22 bases. CDR3 nucleotides: TGTGCCAGCAGAACCAATAAAGGCTGGGGGGAGCAGTACTTC. Translated: CASRTNKGWGEQYF.

Only one count was recorded for this clone. The chain carries TRBV30 and TRBJ2-7, with D possibly being TRBD1 or TRBD2 (5 bases each). This CDR3 comprises 13 residues. Germline lookup yields CDR1 GTSNPN and CDR2 SVGIG (reference sequence). The germline V and J ends were trimmed by 0 bases and 2 bases, with 8 bases remaining between them. CDR3 amino acids: CAWSVGEAYEQYF. CDR3 bases: TGTGCCTGGAGTGTGGGGGAAGCCTACGAGCAGTACTTC.

The V and J genes are TRBV7-9 and TRBJ2-3; a weak D match, TRBD2 (6 bases). The CDR3 totals 12 residues. Trimming pared 5 bases from V and 14 bases from J, leaving 17 bases between. Looked up from germline, CDR1 is SEHNR and CDR2 is FQNEAQ (reference sequence). DNA for the CDR3: TGTGCCAGCAGCCCGGGACTTGGGGTATTGTATTTT. It codes for CASSPGLGVLYF. Combining the CDR3 with reference TRBV7-9 and TRBJ2-3 gives the whole variable domain DTGVSQNPRHKITKRGQNVTFRCDPISEHNRLYWYRQTLGQGPEFLTYFQNEAQLEKSRLLSDRFSAERPKGSFSTLEIQRTEQGDSAMYLCASSPGLGVLYFGPGTRLTVL.

The CDR3 region is CASSLPPTGGSYNEQFF. CDR3 coding DNA: TGCGCCAGCAGCTTGCCCCCGACAGGGGGCTCCTACAATGAGCAGTTCTTC. The rearrangement uses TRBV5-1 and TRBJ2-1; 9 nucleotides match TRBD1. The J segment lost 0 bases and the V segment lost 1 base, leaving 5 bases of the junction unmatched. Germline V gene sequence: CDR1 SGHRS, CDR2 YFSETQ. This CDR3 is built from 17 residues.

This rearrangement joins TRBV4-2 to TRBJ2-1, with D possibly matching TRBD2 (6 bases). This CDR3 contains 18 residues. The germline V and J ends were trimmed by 0 bases and 10 bases, with 25 bases remaining between them. The germline V gene encodes CDR1 LGHNA and CDR2 YNFKEQ. The CDR3 DNA sequence: TGTGCCAGCAGCCAAGAGGCGGGATCGAGAGGGCCGGTCGAGGAGCAGTTCTTC. Translating it yields CASSQEAGSRGPVEEQFF.

The rearrangement links TRBV5-6 to TRBJ1-2; D may be TRBD1 (6 bases). The V end lost 0 bases, the J end lost 8 bases, and 14 bases lay between the germline ends. Germline lookup yields CDR1 SGHDT and CDR2 YYEEEE. This CDR3 is built from 14 residues. Here the CDR3 DNA reads TGTGCCAGCAGCTTGGAACAGGGCTTGTTCGGCTACACCTTC. Translated: CASSLEQGLFGYTF.

The V gene is TRBV7-9, the J gene TRBJ1-1; TRBD1 might be the D (5 bases). The CDR3 sequence is 15 residues long. Germline CDR1 SEHNR, CDR2 FQNEAQ (reference sequence). The V gene lost 3 bases and the J gene lost 4 bases, with 15 bases spanning the gap. The CDR3 sequence is CASSFRTGLRTEAFF. The CDR3 DNA is TGTGCCAGCAGCTTTCGAACAGGACTGCGCACTGAAGCTTTCTTT.

This chain connects TRBV4-2 to TRBJ1-1, with D possibly matching TRBD1 (6 bases). Germline CDR1 LGHNA, CDR2 YNFKEQ. CDR3 length equals 15 residues. Trimming removed 1 base at V and 4 bases at J, with 13 bases between. CDR3 coding DNA: TGTGCCAGCAGCCAAGTGAGAAACAGGGCCACTGAAGCTTTCTTT. Protein: CASSQVRNRATEAFF.

This clone was found once. J is TRBJ2-5 and V is TRBV14; TRBD1 aligns across 8 bases. This CDR3 is built from 15 residues. Germline V CDR1 and CDR2: SGHDN, FVKESK. V shed 3 bases, J shed 4 bases, and the junction held 7 bases outside the gene matches. CDR3 protein: CASSHYDRGGETQYF. The CDR3 DNA follows: TGTGCCAGCAGCCATTACGACAGGGGAGGAGAGACCCAGTACTTC.

The chain is built from TRBV9 and TRBJ2-1, with unresolved D. CDR1 is SGDLS and CDR2 is YYNGEE in the germline V gene. The length of the CDR3 is 12 residues. V was cut by 0 bases and J by 9 bases, with 7 bases left in between. In DNA form, the CDR3 reads TGTGCCAGCAGCGTAGGCTTCTCTGAGCAGTTCTTC. It translates to CASSVGFSEQFF. The entire variable domain, with the rest obtained from reference TRBV9 and TRBJ2-1, is as follows: DSGVTQTPKHLITATGQRVTLRCSPRSGDLSVYWYQQSLDQGLQFLIQYYNGEERAKGNILERFSAQQFPDLHSELNLSSLELGDSALYFCASSVGFSEQFFGPGTRLTVL.

The rearrangement joins TRBV7-2 to TRBJ2-7; D gene unclear. Germline lookup yields CDR1 SGHTA and CDR2 FQGNSA. With 5 bases removed from V and 6 bases from J, the gap between germline ends came to 14 bases. The CDR3 runs 13 residues. Written as DNA, the CDR3 is TGTGCCAGCAGCCCATATGTAAGAGGCGAGCAGTACTTC. Translating it yields CASSPYVRGEQYF.

The J gene is TRBJ2-1, the V gene TRBV5-1; the D gene could be TRBD1 or TRBD2 (5 bases each). CDR1 is SGHRS, CDR2 YFSETQ, per germline. V lost 0 bases and J 3 bases, leaving 7 bases between the germline ends. CDR3 size: 14 residues. The CDR3, as DNA: TGCGCCAGCAGCTTGGGAGGGGACTACAATGAGCAGTTCTTC. Translated, it gives CASSLGGDYNEQFF. The entire variable domain, with the rest obtained from reference TRBV5-1 and TRBJ2-1, is as follows: KAGVTQTPRYLIKTRGQQVTLSCSPISGHRSVSWYQQTPGQGLQFLFEYFSETQRNKGNFPGRFSGRQFSNSRSEMNVSTLELGDSALYLCASSLGGDYNEQFFGPGTRLTVL.

V and J are TRBV15 and TRBJ2-7, with D possibly matching TRBD1 (6 bases). Germline CDR1 LNHNV, CDR2 YYDKDF (reference sequence). Trimming took off 0 bases at V and 3 bases at J, with 12 bases between the two ends. This CDR3 has 15 residues. The DNA of the CDR3 is TGTGCCACCAGCAGAGATCTCATAGGGGGCTACGAGCAGTACTTC. Amino acid sequence: CATSRDLIGGYEQYF.

The chain joins TRBV19 to TRBJ1-1; possibly TRBD1 for D (5 bases). The CDR3 runs to 11 residues. Germline V gene data show CDR1 as LNHDA and CDR2 as SQIVND (reference sequence). V gave up 4 bases and J gave up 6 bases, with 6 bases separating them. The CDR3 sequence: CASSTGPEAFF. CDR3 DNA: TGTGCCAGTAGTACAGGGCCTGAAGCTTTCTTT.

The V gene is TRBV7-6, the J gene TRBJ2-7, with TRBD1 as a possible D gene (5 bases). The CDR3 contains 15 residues. Germline CDR1 SGHVS, CDR2 FNYEAQ. V was pared by 5 bases and J by 0 bases, with 14 bases between. Here the CDR3 DNA reads TGTGCCAGCAGCCGAGACTGGGGCAGCTCCTACGAGCAGTACTTC. Translated, it gives CASSRDWGSSYEQYF.